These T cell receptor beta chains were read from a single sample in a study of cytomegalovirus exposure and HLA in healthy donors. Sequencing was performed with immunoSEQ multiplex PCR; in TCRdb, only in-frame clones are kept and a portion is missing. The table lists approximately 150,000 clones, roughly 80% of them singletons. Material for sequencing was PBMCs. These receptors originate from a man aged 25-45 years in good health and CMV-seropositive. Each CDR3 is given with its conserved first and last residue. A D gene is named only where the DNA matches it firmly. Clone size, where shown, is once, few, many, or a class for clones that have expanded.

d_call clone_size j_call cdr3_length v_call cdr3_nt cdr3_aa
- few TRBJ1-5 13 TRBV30 TGTGCCTGGAGTGCCAGGACAGCCCAGCCCCAGCATTTT CAWSARTAQPQHF
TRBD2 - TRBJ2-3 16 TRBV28 TGTGCCAGCAGTTTGGGGCTAGCGGGGGAGACAGATACGCAGTATTTT CASSLGLAGETDTQYF
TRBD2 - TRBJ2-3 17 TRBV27 TGTGCCAGCAGTCTCCGCGGTGGGCGGGGGGTCTCAGATACGCAGTATTTT CASSLRGGRGVSDTQYF
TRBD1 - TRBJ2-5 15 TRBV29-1 TGCAGCGTTAGCGGGGGACAGGGGGCGGGGGAGACCCAGTACTTC CSVSGGQGAGETQYF
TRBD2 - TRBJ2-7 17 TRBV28 TGTGCCAGCATTTCCCCCCATCTAGCGGGGGATTCCTACGAGCAGTACTTC CASISPHLAGDSYEQYF
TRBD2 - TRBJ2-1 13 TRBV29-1 TGCAGCGTTACGGGGGGAAGCTACAATGAGCAGTTCTTC CSVTGGSYNEQFF
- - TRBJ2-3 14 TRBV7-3 TGTGCCAGCAGCCCCTCACTAGCTGCAGATACGCAGTATTTT CASSPSLAADTQYF
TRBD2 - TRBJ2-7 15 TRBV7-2 TGTGCCAGCAGCCGGTCGCCGGGAGGAGTGTACGAGCAGTACTTC CASSRSPGGVYEQYF
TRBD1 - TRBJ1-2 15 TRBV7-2 TGTGCCAGCAGCTTTGACGGGACAGGGGCTGTCGGCTACACCTTC CASSFDGTGAVGYTF
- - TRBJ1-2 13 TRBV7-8 TGTGCCAGCAGCTCGGGGGCGGGGGATGGCTACACCTTC CASSSGAGDGYTF
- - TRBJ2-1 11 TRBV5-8 TGTGCCAGCAGTCTTGGAGGGGAGCAGTTCTTC CASSLGGEQFF
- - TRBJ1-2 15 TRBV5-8 TGTGCCAGCAGCTTGTACGGGTACGTCGACTATGGCTACACCTTC CASSLYGYVDYGYTF
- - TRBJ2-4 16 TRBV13 TGTGCCAGCAGCTTAGGGGGACTTCTAGCCAAAAACATTCAGTACTTC CASSLGGLLAKNIQYF
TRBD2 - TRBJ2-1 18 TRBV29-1 TGCAGCGTGGGAACTAGCGGGGGTCACACGAGCTCCTACAATGAGCAGTTCTTC CSVGTSGGHTSSYNEQFF
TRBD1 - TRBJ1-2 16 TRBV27 TGTGCCAGCAGTTTATCAGGGGGACAGTCCCTGTCGGGCTACACCTTC CASSLSGGQSLSGYTF
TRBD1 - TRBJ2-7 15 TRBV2 TGTGCCAGCAGTGGATCCGGGACAGGGCTAGGAGAGCAGTACTTC CASSGSGTGLGEQYF
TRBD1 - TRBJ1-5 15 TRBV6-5 TGTGCCAGCAGTTCGAGACAGGGTAGGAATCAGCCCCAGCATTTT CASSSRQGRNQPQHF
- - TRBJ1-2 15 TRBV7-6 TGTGCCAGCAGCCCGACGGGCGGGGGTTCCTATGGCTACACCTTC CASSPTGGGSYGYTF
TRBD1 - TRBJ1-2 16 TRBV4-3 TGCGCCAGCAGCCAAGCCAGCGGACAGGGTAACTATGGCTACACCTTC CASSQASGQGNYGYTF
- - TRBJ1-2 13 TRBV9 TGTGCCAGCAGCCCCCTGGGCCTCTATGGCTACACCTTC CASSPLGLYGYTF
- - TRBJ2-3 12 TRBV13 TGTGCCAGCAGCCCCCGGGAAAATACGCAGTATTTT CASSPRENTQYF
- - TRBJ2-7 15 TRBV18 TGTGCCAGCTCCCCATCCGGACAGGGAGGGGGGGAGCAGTACTTC CASSPSGQGGGEQYF
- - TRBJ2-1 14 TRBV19 TGTGCCAGTCGGGACAATGGGGAGTACAATGAGCAGTTCTTC CASRDNGEYNEQFF
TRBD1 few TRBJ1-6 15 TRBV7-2 TGTGCCAGCAGCCCGCCGGGACAGGGCAATTCACCCCTCCACTTT CASSPPGQGNSPLHF
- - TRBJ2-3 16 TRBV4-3 TGCGCCAGCAGCCAAGGAGGGACAACTACGGGAGATACGCAGTATTTT CASSQGGTTTGDTQYF
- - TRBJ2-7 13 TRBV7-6 TGTGCCAGCAGCTCCCGCAGGGATGGCGAGCAGTACTTC CASSSRRDGEQYF
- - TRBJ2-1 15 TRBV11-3 TGTGCCAGCAGCTCGGGGGTGGGGGGGCTTAATGAGCAGTTCTTC CASSSGVGGLNEQFF
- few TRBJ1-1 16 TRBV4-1 TGCGCCAGCAGCCAAGTGGGAAGGGGGATATATCCTGAAGCTTTCTTT CASSQVGRGIYPEAFF
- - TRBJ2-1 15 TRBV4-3 TGCGCCAGCAGCCAAGACACCTACCCGTACAATGAGCAGTTCTTC CASSQDTYPYNEQFF
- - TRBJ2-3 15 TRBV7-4 TGTGCCAGCAGCTTAGCGGGGGGGCTGGCAGATACGCAGTATTTT CASSLAGGLADTQYF
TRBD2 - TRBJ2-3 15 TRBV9 TGTGCCAGCCGCGCGGGGGATATCAACACAGATACGCAGTATTTT CASRAGDINTDTQYF
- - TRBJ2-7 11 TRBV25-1 TGTGCCAGCAGGACCGCGGACGAGCAGTACTTC CASRTADEQYF
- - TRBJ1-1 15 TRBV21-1 TGTGCCAGCAGCAAAGTTGGTAGAGCCAACACTGAAGCTTTCTTT CASSKVGRANTEAFF
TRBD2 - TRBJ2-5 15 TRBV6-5 TGTGCCAGCAGCCACTCGGCGGGGGGGGTAGAGACCCAGTACTTC CASSHSAGGVETQYF
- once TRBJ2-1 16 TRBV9 TGTGCCAGCAGCGAGGGCCGCGGGGCGATCTACAATGAGCAGTTCTTC CASSEGRGAIYNEQFF
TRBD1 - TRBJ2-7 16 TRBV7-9 TGTGCCAGCAGCTTAAAGGGGAGGACAGGGCCCTACGAGCAGTACTTC CASSLKGRTGPYEQYF
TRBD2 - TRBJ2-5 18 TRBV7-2 TGTGCCAGCAGCTCAGCCGTCCCTGGGACTAGGGGCGAAGAGACCCAGTACTTC CASSSAVPGTRGEETQYF
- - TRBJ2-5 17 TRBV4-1 TGCGCCAGCAGCCAAGATCGGGCCAGGGTGGCCCTAGAGACCCAGTACTTC CASSQDRARVALETQYF
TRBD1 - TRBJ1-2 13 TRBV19 TGTGCCAGTAGCACCGGGACAGGGGTCGGCTACACCTTC CASSTGTGVGYTF
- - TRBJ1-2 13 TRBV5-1 TGCGCCAGCAGCTTTAGGGGGAGTGGTGGCTACACCTTC CASSFRGSGGYTF
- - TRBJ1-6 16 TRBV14 TGTGCCAGCAGCCTCGATGCCGGGGGCTATAATTCACCCCTCCACTTT CASSLDAGGYNSPLHF
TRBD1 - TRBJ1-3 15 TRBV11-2 TGTGCCAGCATCCGGACAGGGGGCTTTGGAAACACCATATATTTT CASIRTGGFGNTIYF
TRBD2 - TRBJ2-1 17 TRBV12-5 TGTGCTAGTGGTTTGGTCTTGAATGCTAGCGGGGTGACTGAGCAGTTCTTC CASGLVLNASGVTEQFF
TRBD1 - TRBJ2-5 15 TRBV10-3 TGTGCCATCAGTGATTTCCAGGGGGCGGGAGAGACCCAGTACTTC CAISDFQGAGETQYF
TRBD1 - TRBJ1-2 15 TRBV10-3 TGTGCCATCAGTGTACAGGCGCAGGGGGCGCAAGGCTACACCTTC CAISVQAQGAQGYTF
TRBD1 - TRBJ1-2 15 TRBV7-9 TGTGCCAGCAGCTTGCAGACAGGGGGTAACTATGGCTACACCTTC CASSLQTGGNYGYTF
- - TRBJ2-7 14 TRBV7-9 TGTGCCAGCAGGTCGGCAAGCAGGGCCTACGAGCAGTACTTC CASRSASRAYEQYF
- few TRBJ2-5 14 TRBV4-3 TGCGCCAGCAGCCAAAACGCAGGTTCGGAGACCCAGTACTTC CASSQNAGSETQYF
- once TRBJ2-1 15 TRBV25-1 TGTGCCAGCAGGGAGGGAGGGGGCTCCTACAATGAGCAGTTCTTC CASREGGGSYNEQFF
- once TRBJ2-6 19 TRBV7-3 TGTGCCAGCAGCCCCCCATGGGACTTCTCGTCACCTGGGGCCAACGTCCTGACTTTC CASSPPWDFSSPGANVLTF
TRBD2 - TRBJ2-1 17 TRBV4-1 TGCGCCAGCAGCCAACGGACTAGCGGTCCTTCCTACAATGAGCAGTTCTTC CASSQRTSGPSYNEQFF
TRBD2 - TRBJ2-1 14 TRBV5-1 TGCGCCAGCAGCTCGGGACTAGCCCACAATGAGCAGTTCTTC CASSSGLAHNEQFF
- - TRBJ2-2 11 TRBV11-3 TGTGCCAGCAGCCCTCCCGGGGAGCTGTTTTTT CASSPPGELFF
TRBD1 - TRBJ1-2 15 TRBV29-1 TGCAGCATTTGGGGGACAGGGGGCTGGGACTATGGCTACACCTTC CSIWGTGGWDYGYTF
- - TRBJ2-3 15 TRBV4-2 TGTGCCAGCAGCCCCCAGGACGGGGACTCCGATACGCAGTATTTT CASSPQDGDSDTQYF
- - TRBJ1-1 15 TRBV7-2 TGTGCCAGCAGCTTAGTGCCAGCGTCTAACACTGAAGCTTTCTTT CASSLVPASNTEAFF
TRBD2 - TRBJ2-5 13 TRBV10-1 TGCGCCAGCAGTGTTAGCGGGGGAGAGACCCAGTACTTC CASSVSGGETQYF